These 30 T cell receptor beta chains originate from one sample sequenced in a study of shared clonotypes between healthy human individuals. The protocol was immunoSEQ multiplex PCR, while the TCRdb copy is restricted to in-frame clones and leaves out a portion. This table holds around 1.9 million clones, under 95% found once. Selected positively for CCR7 and CD45RO-negative, naive CD8 cells excluded terminally differentiated effector memory CD45RA+ cells. Sequencing was performed on naive CD8+ T cells from PBMCs. These receptors all come from a man between 18 and 29 years old in good health. Some clones in this sample may be carry-over from other donors' samples.

The chain couples TRBV9 to TRBJ1-1; 10 bases map to TRBD1. CDR1 and CDR2 (germline): SGDLS, YYNGEE. V lost 3 bases, J lost 1 base, and 3 bases stayed unmatched. The CDR3 is 15 amino acids. CDR3 region: CASSARDRGNTEAFF. The CDR3 DNA reads TGTGCCAGCAGCGCCCGGGACAGGGGGAACACTGAAGCTTTCTTT. Using reference TRBV9 and TRBJ1-1 for the parts outside the CDR3, the full variable domain is DSGVTQTPKHLITATGQRVTLRCSPRSGDLSVYWYQQSLDQGLQFLIQYYNGEERAKGNILERFSAQQFPDLHSELNLSSLELGDSALYFCASSARDRGNTEAFFGQGTRLTVV.

The chain joins TRBV29-1 to TRBJ2-2; 10 bases fit TRBD2. From germline, CDR1 is SQVTM and CDR2 ANQGSEA. The CDR3 covers 16 residues. Trimming took 4 bases from V and 4 from J; bases not matched to a gene: 9. This CDR3 is CSVGSPSGSTTGELFF. CDR3 nucleotide sequence: TGCAGCGTTGGGTCTCCTAGCGGGAGTACCACCGGGGAGCTGTTTTTT.

The J gene is TRBJ2-7, the V gene TRBV4-1; TRBD1 matches at 8 bases. CDR3 length: 21 amino acids. Germline loops: CDR1 MGHRA, CDR2 YSYEKL. J lost 1 base, V lost 0 bases, and 20 bases had no gene match. CDR3 coding DNA: TGCGCCAGCAGCCAAGACGGTGGAAAGACAGGGGCTAGTTCTTTGTCCTACGAGCAGTACTTC. Encoded protein: CASSQDGGKTGASSLSYEQYF.

This clone occurred once. Other DNA sequences in this sample translate to the same CDR3. CDR3 sequence reads: CASSLRRERTDTQYF. The CDR3 bases are TGTGCCAGCAGCTTGAGGCGGGAGCGCACAGATACGCAGTATTTT. This sequence joins TRBV5-4 and TRBJ2-3; 7 bases line up with TRBD2. Germline CDR1 and CDR2: SGHNT and YYREEE (reference sequence). The CDR3 is 15 residues long. V lost 1 base to trimming and J lost 1 base; unmatched junction nucleotides: 3.

This clone appeared a single time. The chain recombines TRBV7-8 with TRBJ2-1; 7 bases align to TRBD2. The V gene's germline CDR1 is SGHVS and CDR2 FQNEAQ. V lost 2 bases, J lost 0 bases, and 10 bases stayed unmatched. The CDR3 is made up of 18 amino acids. In nucleotides, the CDR3 is TGTGCCAGCAGCTTATATTTGCGGGAGAAGCACTCCTACAATGAGCAGTTCTTC. This encodes CASSLYLREKHSYNEQFF.

This chain joins TRBV5-1 and TRBJ2-7, with D perhaps matching TRBD1 or TRBD2 (6 bases each). The germline V gene has CDR1 SGHRS and CDR2 YFSETQ. The CDR3 totals 14 residues. V lost 2 bases and J lost 5, with 14 bases in between. CDR3 region: CASSFTGWGDEQYF. The CDR3 coding sequence is TGCGCCAGCAGCTTTACAGGGTGGGGGGACGAGCAGTACTTC. Together with reference TRBV5-1 and TRBJ2-7, the CDR3 gives the full variable domain: KAGVTQTPRYLIKTRGQQVTLSCSPISGHRSVSWYQQTPGQGLQFLFEYFSETQRNKGNFPGRFSGRQFSNSRSEMNVSTLELGDSALYLCASSFTGWGDEQYFGPGTRLTVT.

CDR3 amino acids: CASSLPGRESTGELFF. The DNA for the CDR3 is TGTGCCAGCAGTTTACCGGGGCGGGAATCCACCGGGGAGCTGTTTTTT. This chain uses TRBV28 with TRBJ2-2; D might be TRBD2 (6 bases). This CDR3 is 16 amino acids long. V was pared by 2 bases and J by 4 bases, with 14 bases between. Germline CDR1 and CDR2: MDHEN and SYDVKM.

V gene TRBV5-5 combines with J gene TRBJ2-7, with 13 bases that match TRBD2. The CDR3 is 17 residues long. CDR1 is SGHKS, CDR2 YYEKEE, per germline (reference sequence). V was clipped by 0 bases and J by 3 bases; unmatched bases: 6. The CDR3 bases are TGTGCCAGCAGCTTGGAAGGACTAGCGGGAGTAAGCTACGAGCAGTACTTC. Protein product: CASSLEGLAGVSYEQYF. Looking up the rest from reference TRBV5-5 and TRBJ2-7 gives the full variable domain: DAGVTQSPTHLIKTRGQQVTLRCSPISGHKSVSWYQQVLGQGPQFIFQYYEKEERGRGNFPDRFSARQFPNYSSELNVNALLLGDSALYLCASSLEGLAGVSYEQYFGPGTRLTVT.

This clone was counted a few times. CDR3 in amino acids: CAISERAGMNTEAFF. The CDR3 coding sequence is TGTGCCATCAGCGAGAGGGCAGGGATGAACACTGAAGCTTTCTTT. The chain joins TRBV10-3 to TRBJ1-1, with D perhaps matching TRBD1 (5 bases). The V and J ends lost 6 bases and 0 bases respectively, with 14 bases between them. Germline lookup yields CDR1 ENHRY and CDR2 SYGVKD. This CDR3 is built from 15 residues.

The chain couples TRBV28 to TRBJ2-5, with 7 bases aligning to TRBD2. Germline-derived CDR1 and CDR2 are MDHEN and SYDVKM. The length of the CDR3 is 12 residues. With 9 bases clipped from V and 5 bases from J, the junction kept 6 bases outside the gene matches. CDR3 protein: CASIGEGETQYF. The DNA of the CDR3 is TGTGCCAGTATAGGGGAGGGGGAGACCCAGTACTTC.

The rearrangement joins TRBV7-9 to TRBJ2-7, with 8 bases aligning to TRBD1. Germline V lookup: CDR1 SEHNR, CDR2 FQNEAQ (reference sequence). CDR3 size: 15 residues. Unmatched junction bases numbered 8, after V lost 2 bases and J lost 5 bases. The DNA of the CDR3 is TGTGCCAGCAGCTTAAGCCAGGGGGCGCGGAACGAGCAGTACTTC. Protein: CASSLSQGARNEQYF. Complete variable domain (other parts from reference TRBV7-9 and TRBJ2-7): DTGVSQNPRHKITKRGQNVTFRCDPISEHNRLYWYRQTLGQGPEFLTYFQNEAQLEKSRLLSDRFSAERPKGSFSTLEIQRTEQGDSAMYLCASSLSQGARNEQYFGPGTRLTVT.

The chain carries TRBV2 and TRBJ2-5; 10 positions match TRBD2. With 4 bases clipped from V and 4 bases from J, the junction kept 6 bases outside the gene matches. Per germline, CDR1 SNHLY and CDR2 FYNNEI. The CDR3 is made up of 15 amino acids. CDR3 residues: CASSGLAGATETQYF. In DNA, the CDR3 is TGTGCCAGCAGTGGGCTAGCGGGAGCCACAGAGACCCAGTACTTC. The full variable domain, with the rest looked up from reference TRBV2 and TRBJ2-5, is EPEVTQTPSHQVTQMGQEVILRCVPISNHLYFYWYRQILGQKVEFLVSFYNNEISEKSEIFDDQFSVERPDGSNFTLKIRSTKLEDSAMYFCASSGLAGATETQYFGPGTRLLVL.

This rearrangement joins TRBV4-1 to TRBJ2-1, with 10 bases lining up with TRBD1. V shed 1 base, J shed 14 bases, and the junction held 11 bases outside the gene matches. CDR3 length: 15 amino acids. CDR1 is MGHRA and CDR2 is YSYEKL in the germline V gene. The CDR3 here is CASSQGRWDRGSEFF. DNA of the CDR3: TGCGCCAGCAGCCAAGGTCGGTGGGACAGGGGAAGTGAGTTCTTC.

The chain is built from TRBV4-3 and TRBJ2-6; perhaps D is TRBD1 or TRBD2 (5 bases each). V was shortened by 0 bases and J by 4 bases, with 13 bases between the two germline ends. The length of the CDR3 is 17 residues. Germline lookup yields CDR1 LGHNA and CDR2 YSLEER. The CDR3 is CASSQDNPGTGANVLTF. CDR3 DNA: TGCGCCAGCAGCCAAGATAATCCGGGGACCGGGGCCAACGTCCTGACTTTC.

The CDR3 region is CASSLVGGGTQYF. The CDR3 coding sequence is TGTGCCAGCAGCTTAGTCGGGGGCGGTACGCAGTATTTT. The chain carries TRBV7-8 and TRBJ2-3; D may correspond to TRBD1 or TRBD2 (6 bases each). The V end lost 1 base, the J end lost 8 bases, and 10 bases lay between the germline ends. CDR1 SGHVS and CDR2 FQNEAQ come from the germline V gene. The CDR3 sequence is 13 residues long.

This sequence joins TRBV4-1 and TRBJ2-3; TRBD2 matches at 7 bases. The V and J ends lost 4 bases and 5 bases, in that order; junction bases with no gene match: 15. The germline V gene encodes CDR1 MGHRA and CDR2 YSYEKL. This CDR3 comprises 17 residues. CDR3 bases: TGCGCCAGCAGCCCCGCCCCTTACGGGAGGCCGGGAGATACGCAGTATTTT. Translation gives CASSPAPYGRPGDTQYF.

In its sample, this clone was seen once. The V call is TRBV14, the J call TRBJ2-1, with unresolved D. Trimming took 2 bases from V and 0 from J, leaving 8 bases between them. The CDR3 consists of 15 residues. Germline values: CDR1 SGHDN, CDR2 FVKESK. The CDR3 protein is CASSQRGGSYNEQFF. CDR3 nucleotide sequence: TGTGCCAGCAGCCAACGCGGTGGCTCCTACAATGAGCAGTTCTTC. Variable domain in full (rest from reference TRBV14 and TRBJ2-1): EAGVTQFPSHSVIEKGQTVTLRCDPISGHDNLYWYRRVMGKEIKFLLHFVKESKQDESGMPNNRFLAERTGGTYSTLKVQPAELEDSGVYFCASSQRGGSYNEQFFGPGTRLTVL.

This clone has only one observation. This chain's CDR3 is CASSQMTLDEPRAPYNEQFF. CDR3 coding DNA: TGCGCCAGCAGCCAGATGACGCTCGATGAACCCCGAGCCCCCTACAATGAGCAGTTCTTC. This chain links TRBV4-1 with TRBJ2-1; no clear D gene. Trimming stripped 3 bases from V and 2 bases from J, with 26 bases between. Germline assignment: CDR1 MGHRA and CDR2 YSYEKL. This CDR3 has 20 amino acids.

The chain has TRBV6-4 and TRBJ2-7, with TRBD2 matching 12 bases. Trimming at V came to 6 bases and at J to 3 bases, leaving 6 bases not matched to a gene. The CDR3 totals 15 residues. CDR1 is MRHNA, CDR2 SNTAGT, per germline. This CDR3 reads CASSLAGGPIYEQYF. The CDR3 coding sequence is TGTGCCAGCAGCCTAGCGGGAGGGCCAATCTACGAGCAGTACTTC.

The V and J genes are TRBV28 and TRBJ2-2; TRBD2 is a possible D gene (6 bases). With 5 bases removed from V and 1 base from J, the gap between germline ends came to 14 bases. The V gene's germline CDR1 is MDHEN and CDR2 SYDVKM. The CDR3 runs 16 residues. CDR3 DNA: TGTGCCAGCAGTCCAACGGGAGAAAGGAACACCGGGGAGCTGTTTTTT. Amino acids: CASSPTGERNTGELFF.

The V and J genes are TRBV15 and TRBJ2-2; D is unclear. The CDR3 length is 16 residues. Trimming removed 5 bases from V and 0 bases from J, with 13 bases in between. Germline CDR1 is LNHNV and CDR2 is YYDKDF (reference sequence). The CDR3: CATSGWTDSNTGELFF. CDR3 DNA: TGTGCCACCAGCGGCTGGACGGATTCGAACACCGGGGAGCTGTTTTTT. Using reference TRBV15 and TRBJ2-2 for the parts outside the CDR3, the full variable domain is DAMVIQNPRYQVTQFGKPVTLSCSQTLNHNVMYWYQQKSSQAPKLLFHYYDKDFNNEADTPDNFQSRRPNTSFCFLDIRSPGLGDTAMYLCATSGWTDSNTGELFFGEGSRLTVL.

Notes on this clone: Other DNA sequences within the sample encode an identical CDR3. This chain joins TRBV28 and TRBJ2-7; D not certain. The germline gives CDR1 MDHEN, CDR2 SYDVKM. The CDR3 loop spans 13 amino acids. V lost 3 bases and J lost 2, with 8 bases in between. The chain's CDR3 is CASSLRTPYEQYF. The CDR3 bases are TGTGCCAGCAGTTTGAGAACTCCCTACGAGCAGTACTTC.

The chain links TRBV4-3 to TRBJ1-1; D gene uncertain. The V gene lost 0 bases and the J gene lost 0 bases, with 5 bases spanning the gap. The length of the CDR3 is 14 residues. The V gene's germline CDR1 is LGHNA and CDR2 YSLEER. In nucleotides, the CDR3 is TGCGCCAGCAGCCAAGATCAATTGAACACTGAAGCTTTCTTT. It encodes CASSQDQLNTEAFF.

The rearrangement uses TRBV6-4 and TRBJ2-1; TRBD2 agrees at 7 bases. The trim removed 7 bases at V and 2 bases at J, leaving 17 bases unmatched. Germline lookup yields CDR1 MRHNA and CDR2 SNTAGT. CDR3 length: 18 amino acids. CDR3 sequence: CASTAQAGIAGAYNEQFF. The CDR3 bases are TGTGCCAGCACCGCCCAAGCGGGGATAGCGGGTGCCTACAATGAGCAGTTCTTC.

V gene TRBV19 combines with J gene TRBJ1-5; D gene uncertain. V was clipped by 7 bases and J by 1 base, with 8 bases between them. The CDR3 spans 13 residues. The germline V gene encodes CDR1 LNHDA and CDR2 SQIVND (reference sequence). As DNA, the CDR3 is TGTGCCAGTAACTTGGGAAGCAATCAGCCCCAGCATTTT. Its translation is CASNLGSNQPQHF.

The CDR3 DNA reads as TGCGCCAGCACTCCGGCGACGGGGCTAAACAATGAGCAGTTCTTC. Translation: CASTPATGLNNEQFF. V usage is TRBV4-1 and J usage is TRBJ2-1, with D perhaps matching TRBD1 or TRBD2 (5 bases each). The CDR3 sequence is 15 residues long. V shed 7 bases and J shed 5 bases, with 18 bases lying between them. Per the germline V gene, CDR1 is MGHRA and CDR2 is YSYEKL.

V is TRBV2 and J is TRBJ2-5; D possibly corresponds to TRBD2 (6 bases). The CDR3 consists of 15 residues. The V end was cut by 11 bases, the J end by 5 bases, with 24 bases between. Germline CDR1 reads SNHLY; CDR2 reads FYNNEI. CDR3 protein: CARRRREPGDETQYF. For the CDR3, the DNA is TGTGCCCGGCGGCGGCGGGAACCGGGAGACGAGACCCAGTACTTC.

The chain couples TRBV27 to TRBJ2-7; 7 bases fit TRBD1. Germline assignment: CDR1 MNHEY and CDR2 SMNVEV (reference sequence). The CDR3 totals 14 residues. V gave up 4 bases and J gave up 2 bases; unmatched junction bases: 5. The CDR3 nucleotides read TGTGCCAGCAGTTCGACAGGGTTGGCCTACGAGCAGTACTTC. Its translation: CASSSTGLAYEQYF.

This clone was found a few times. J is TRBJ1-5 and V is TRBV6-5; 7 positions match TRBD1. This CDR3 has 13 amino acids. With 6 bases clipped from V and 2 bases from J, the junction kept 1 base outside the gene matches. The V gene's germline CDR1 is MNHEY and CDR2 SVGAGI. In DNA, the CDR3 is TGTGCCAGCAGGACAGGGCGCAATCAGCCCCAGCATTTT. As protein: CASRTGRNQPQHF.

The chain combines TRBV6-1 with TRBJ2-7; no firm D call. V lost 8 bases, J lost 1 base, and 15 bases lay in between. The CDR3 totals 14 residues. Germline lookup yields CDR1 MNHNS and CDR2 SASEGT. CDR3 nucleotides: TGTGCCAGCGTCCTAAACAAGGGTTCCTACGAGCAGTACTTC. Translating it yields CASVLNKGSYEQYF.